The rows below give T cell receptor beta chains drawn from one sample of a study of early T cells in non-severe SARS-CoV-2 infection. TCRdb called the 5' RACE reads again in MiXCR, with one record for every CDR3 protein. The table shows 66,000 or so distinct CDR3 sequences, with 11% occurring only once. Sequences were obtained from whole blood. These receptors all come from an adult who was a healthcare worker with PCR-confirmed SARS-CoV-2 infection or an uninfected control (not recorded which). Both conserved end residues are part of each CDR3. The order of the fields is clone size, D gene, V gene, J gene, CDR3 protein, CDR3 DNA. D genes are given only for firm matches. The listing skips clone size in some rows; elsewhere it reads once, few, many or a size class.

>few|NA|TRBV7-6|TRBJ2-2
CASSSDLVGELFF
TGTGCCAGCAGCTCTGACTTGGTCGGGGAGCTGTTTTTT
>NA|NA|TRBV6-1|TRBJ2-5
CASSEALTGYYQETQYF
TGTGCCAGCAGTGAAGCGTTGACAGGCTACTACCAAGAGACCCAGTACTTC
>many|TRBD2|TRBV7-9|TRBJ2-3
CASSQLGGGTDTQYF
TGTGCCAGCAGCCAATTGGGGGGGGGCACAGATACGCAGTATTTT
>many|TRBD1|TRBV6-5|TRBJ1-1
CASTPGGPNTEAFF
TGTGCCAGCACCCCAGGGGGCCCGAACACTGAAGCTTTCTTT
>NA|TRBD2|TRBV7-6|TRBJ2-3
CASSPRLAGIMDTQYF
TGTGCCAGCAGCCCAAGACTAGCGGGGATAATGGATACGCAGTATTTT
>NA|TRBD2|TRBV7-9|TRBJ2-7
CASSLAGVENEQYF
TGTGCCAGCAGCTTGGCGGGGGTCGAGAACGAGCAGTACTTC
>many|TRBD1|TRBV2|TRBJ2-7
CASNSAGGPEQYF
TGTGCCAGCAATAGTGCAGGGGGACCCGAGCAGTACTTC
>many|TRBD2|TRBV5-1|TRBJ2-1
CASSSGLAGALLEQFF
TGCGCCAGCAGCTCGGGACTAGCGGGGGCCCTCTTAGAGCAGTTCTTC
>many|NA|TRBV12-3/TRBV12-4|TRBJ2-5
CASSGGFGTQYF
TGTGCCAGCAGTGGGGGGTTTGGGACCCAGTACTTC
>many|TRBD1|TRBV30|TRBJ1-1
CAWSGPPRTGGTEAFF
TGTGCCTGGAGTGGCCCCCCCCGGACAGGGGGCACTGAAGCTTTCTTT
>NA|TRBD2|TRBV7-9|TRBJ2-3
CASSLWPAGVPDTQYF
TGTGCCAGCAGCTTATGGCCAGCGGGGGTCCCAGATACGCAGTATTTT
>NA|TRBD1|TRBV6-2/TRBV6-3|TRBJ2-2
CASSSGTGVSIGELFF
TGTGCCAGCAGTTCCGGGACAGGGGTTTCCATCGGGGAGCTGTTTTTT
>NA|NA|TRBV11-2|TRBJ2-1
CASSLQSLNNEQFF
TGTGCCAGCAGCTTGCAATCCCTTAACAATGAGCAGTTCTTC
>many|TRBD2|TRBV20-1|TRBJ2-7
CSARTPLRAGNYEQYF
TGCAGTGCTAGAACCCCCCTTCGAGCGGGGAACTACGAGCAGTACTTC
>many|NA|TRBV4-3|TRBJ2-1
CASSQGGLANEQFF
TGCGCCAGCAGCCAAGGGGGGCTAGCCAATGAGCAGTTCTTC
>NA|NA|TRBV11-2|TRBJ1-1
CASSSPRSIEAFF
TGTGCCAGCAGCAGCCCCAGGAGTATTGAAGCTTTCTTT
>few|NA|TRBV5-1|TRBJ2-3
CASSSSWVGGSTDTQYF
TGCGCCAGCAGCTCCTCCTGGGTGGGGGGCTCCACAGATACGCAGTATTTT
>NA|NA|TRBV29-1|TRBJ1-1
CSAGGRTEAFF
TGCAGCGCCGGGGGGCGGACTGAAGCTTTCTTT
>NA|NA|TRBV6-6|TRBJ2-3
CASSYDARRDSTDTQYF
TGTGCCAGCAGTTACGATGCCCGGCGGGACAGCACAGATACGCAGTATTTT
>NA|NA|TRBV12-5|TRBJ1-1
CATSEGRTEAFF
TGTGCTACCTCGGAGGGTAGGACTGAAGCTTTCTTT
>few|TRBD2|TRBV5-6|TRBJ2-7
CASSFQRDVRAYEQYF
TGTGCCAGCAGCTTCCAGCGGGATGTGAGGGCTTACGAGCAGTACTTC
>many|TRBD2|TRBV7-2|TRBJ2-7
CASSLGRLAGVEQYF
TGTGCCAGCAGCTTAGGGAGGCTAGCGGGGGTCGAGCAGTACTTC
>NA|NA|TRBV5-1|TRBJ1-4
CASSLAGGANEKLFF
TGCGCCAGCAGCTTGGCCGGAGGGGCTAATGAAAAACTGTTTTTT
>few|NA|TRBV27|TRBJ1-1
CASSFGSNTEAFF
TGTGCCAGCAGTTTTGGTTCGAACACTGAAGCTTTCTTT
>NA|TRBD1|TRBV9|TRBJ1-5
CASSPQGVGNQPQHF
TGTGCCAGCTCCCCCCAGGGGGTTGGCAATCAGCCCCAGCATTTT
>many|NA|TRBV10-1|TRBJ2-7
CASSTGILSEQYF
TGCGCCAGCAGCACAGGGATTCTTTCCGAGCAGTACTTC
>few|TRBD1|TRBV4-3|TRBJ1-5
CASSRDRAGNQPQHF
TGCGCCAGCAGCCGAGACAGGGCAGGCAATCAGCCCCAGCATTTT
>many|TRBD1|TRBV12-3/TRBV12-4|TRBJ1-4
CASSFGTGGTGVLNEKLFF
TGTGCCAGCAGTTTCGGTACGGGAGGAACAGGGGTCCTGAATGAAAAACTGTTTTTT
>NA|NA|TRBV12-3/TRBV12-4|TRBJ1-2
CASSFATGAGYGYTF
TGTGCCAGCAGTTTTGCTACGGGGGCGGGCTATGGCTACACCTTC
>once|NA|TRBV30|TRBJ1-2
CAWSVLWESGYTF
TGTGCCTGGAGTGTACTCTGGGAATCGGGCTACACCTTC
>few|TRBD1|TRBV6-6|TRBJ2-3
CASKATGEDTQYF
TGTGCCAGCAAGGCCACAGGGGAGGATACGCAGTATTTT